This T cell receptor (beta chain) was captured in a study of T cell repertoires in cytomegalovirus infection. Germline CDR1 reads MNHEY; CDR2 reads SVGEGT. The V and J ends lost 4 bases and 12 bases respectively, with 12 bases between them. The CDR3 is 11 residues long. Turning to this clonotype: Antigen unknown.

TCRdb passed the reads through MiXCR, listing each CDR3 protein once. Here the sample spans some 940,000 distinct CDR3 sequences, 25% to 40% being singletons. Sequencing used cultured CD8+ T cells from PBMCs, obtained from culture after CMV antigen stimulation. The sequence came from a human donor in good health (CMV status not recorded). Some clones in this sample may be carry-over from other donors' samples. V gene TRBV6-2 or TRBV6-3 combines with J gene TRBJ1-1; no clear D. As DNA, the CDR3 is TGTGCCAGCAGTTCAGCCCCGTCGACTTTCTTT. Its translation: CASSSAPSTFF.